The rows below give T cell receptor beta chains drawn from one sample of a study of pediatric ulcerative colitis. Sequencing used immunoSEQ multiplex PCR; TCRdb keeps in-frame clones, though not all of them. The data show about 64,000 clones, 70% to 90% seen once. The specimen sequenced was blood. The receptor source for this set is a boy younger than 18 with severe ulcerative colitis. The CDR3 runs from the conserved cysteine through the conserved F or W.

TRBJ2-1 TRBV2 CASIRGSSYNEQFF
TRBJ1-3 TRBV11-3 CASSLDQTLGNTIYF
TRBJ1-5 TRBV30 CAWSGVNSNQPQHF
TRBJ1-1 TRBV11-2 CASSLRPGTGGSAARAFF
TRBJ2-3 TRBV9 CASSRAVGTDTQYF
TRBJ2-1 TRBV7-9 CASSRSIYNEQFF
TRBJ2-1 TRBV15 CATSRGTSGRVNEQFF
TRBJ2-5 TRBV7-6 CASSTKTSGETQYF
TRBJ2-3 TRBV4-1 CASSQVQAGVGTDTQYF
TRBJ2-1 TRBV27 CASTRTASSYNEQFF
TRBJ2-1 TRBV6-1 CASDGGRDYNEQFF
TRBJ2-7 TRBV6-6 CASSGGGEQYF
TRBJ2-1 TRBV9 CASSVASASGQHNEQFF
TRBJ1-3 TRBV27 CASSPLSRGTGNTIYF
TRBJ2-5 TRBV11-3 CASSSTGEETQYF
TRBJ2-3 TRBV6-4 CASSPRGAPDTQYF
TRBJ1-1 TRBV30 CAWSYRDSGAEAFF
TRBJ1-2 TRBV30 CAKREWGDYGYTF
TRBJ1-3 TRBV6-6 CASSYGRGLRNTIYF
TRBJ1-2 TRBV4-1 CASSPVWVVDGYTF
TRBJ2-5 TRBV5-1 CASSLAGGQETQYF
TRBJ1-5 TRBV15 CATSWLQPQHF